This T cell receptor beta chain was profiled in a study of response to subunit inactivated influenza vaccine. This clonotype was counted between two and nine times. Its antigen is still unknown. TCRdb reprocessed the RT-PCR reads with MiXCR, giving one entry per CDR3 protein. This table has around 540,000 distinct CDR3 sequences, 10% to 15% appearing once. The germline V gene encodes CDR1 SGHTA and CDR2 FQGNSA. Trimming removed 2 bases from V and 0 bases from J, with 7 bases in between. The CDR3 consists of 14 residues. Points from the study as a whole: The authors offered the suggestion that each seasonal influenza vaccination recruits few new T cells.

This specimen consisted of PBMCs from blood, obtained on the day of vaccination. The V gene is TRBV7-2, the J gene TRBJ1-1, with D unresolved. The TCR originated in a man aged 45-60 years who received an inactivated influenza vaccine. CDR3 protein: CASSLLRMNTEAFF. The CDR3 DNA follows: TGTGCCAGCAGCTTACTACGCATGAACACTGAAGCTTTCTTT. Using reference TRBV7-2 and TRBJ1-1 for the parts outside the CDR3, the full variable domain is GAGVSQSPSNKVTEKGKDVELRCDPISGHTALYWYRQSLGQGLEFLIYFQGNSAPDKSGLPSDRFSAERTGGSVSTLTIQRTQQEDSAVYLCASSLLRMNTEAFFGQGTRLTVV.